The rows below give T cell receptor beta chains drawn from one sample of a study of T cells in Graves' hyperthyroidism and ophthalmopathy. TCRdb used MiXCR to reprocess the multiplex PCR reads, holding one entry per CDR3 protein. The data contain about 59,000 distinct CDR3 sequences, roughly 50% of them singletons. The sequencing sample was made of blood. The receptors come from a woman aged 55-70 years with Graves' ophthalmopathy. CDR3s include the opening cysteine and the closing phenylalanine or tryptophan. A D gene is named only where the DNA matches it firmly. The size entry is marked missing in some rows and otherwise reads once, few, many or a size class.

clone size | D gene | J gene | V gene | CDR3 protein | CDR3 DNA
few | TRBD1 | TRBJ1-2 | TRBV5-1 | CASSLLQGNYGYTF | TGCGCCAGCAGCTTACTACAGGGGAACTATGGCTACACCTTC
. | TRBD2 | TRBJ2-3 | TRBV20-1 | CSGTSGRLSQYF | TGTTCCGGGACTAGCGGGAGGTTATCGCAGTATTTT
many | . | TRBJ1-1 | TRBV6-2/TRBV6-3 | CASSVAAYTEAFF | TGTGCCAGCAGTGTGGCGGCTTACACTGAAGCTTTCTTT
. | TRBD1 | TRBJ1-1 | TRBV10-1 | CAREELRAQGDRTEAFF | TGCGCGCGCGAGGAGCTACGAGCACAGGGGGATCGCACTGAAGCTTTCTTT
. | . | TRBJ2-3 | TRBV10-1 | CASSESRYSDTQYF | TGCGCCAGCAGTGAGTCCAGGTATTCAGATACGCAGTATTTT
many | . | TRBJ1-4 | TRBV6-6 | CASSYGSGREKLFF | TGTGCCAGCAGTTACGGTTCAGGGAGGGAAAAACTGTTTTTT
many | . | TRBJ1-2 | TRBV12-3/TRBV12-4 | CASSSTEGVDGYTF | TGTGCCAGCAGTTCGACAGAGGGGGTTGATGGCTACACCTTC
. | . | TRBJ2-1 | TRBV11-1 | CASSLDGDEQFF | TGTGCCAGCAGCTTAGACGGGGATGAGCAGTTCTTC
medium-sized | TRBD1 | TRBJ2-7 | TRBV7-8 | CASSLDRGNEQYF | TGTGCCAGCAGCTTGGACAGGGGCAACGAGCAGTACTTC
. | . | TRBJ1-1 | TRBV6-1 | CASSVSGNRVIGEAFF | TGTGCCAGCAGTGTCTCTGGAAACAGGGTGATCGGTGAAGCTTTCTTT
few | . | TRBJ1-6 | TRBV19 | CASSMSSPYNSPLHF | TGTGCCAGTAGTATGTCCAGCCCGTATAATTCACCCCTCCACTTT
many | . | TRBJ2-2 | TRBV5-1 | CASSLGSGTANTGELFF | TGCGCCAGCAGCTTGGGGTCCGGGACGGCGAACACCGGGGAGCTGTTTTTT
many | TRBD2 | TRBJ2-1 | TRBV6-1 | CASKLAGASSYNEQFF | TGTGCCAGCAAACTAGCGGGAGCCAGCTCCTACAATGAGCAGTTCTTC